These 20 T cell receptor beta chains share one sample of origin, sequenced in a study of blood T cell repertoires in COVID-19 (dated by TCRdb to about 2020). The library was generated by the immunoSEQ multiplex PCR assay. Drawn from immuneACCESS, this table holds only the in-frame rearrangements with V and J called that TCRdb kept. Clones are partly lost; checked studies trace under half to an unresolved V gene and leave the rest unexplained. The sample records approximately 470,000 clones, 80% to 90% of which are singletons. In total, the top ten clones hold 3% to 3.5% of the sample. The sample consisted of peripheral blood. Every receptor here comes from a human donor in a cohort sampled during active COVID-19.

This chain uses TRBV23-1 with TRBJ1-5; D is perhaps TRBD1 (6 bases). TRBV23-1 is assigned to the ORF class and has an uncertain function. V was clipped by 3 bases and J by 6 bases, with 18 bases between them. This CDR3 contains 16 residues. CDR3 nucleotide sequence: TGCGCCAGCAGTCACCCTGACAGGCGAGTCGGTCAGCCCCAGCATTTT. It is translated as CASSHPDRRVGQPQHF.

Notes on this clone: The limits of the CDR3 on the DNA are not certain, so only TCRdb's listed CDR3 is given. Here the CDR3 reads CASSTSPDQPQHF. J is TRBJ1-5 and V is TRBV12-3 or TRBV12-4. Including both end residues, the CDR3 is 13 amino acids long.

This clone was observed a handful of times. The rearrangement uses TRBV5-4 and TRBJ1-4, with 7 bases identical to TRBD1. Germline CDR1 is SGHNT and CDR2 is YYREEE (reference sequence). The CDR3 loop spans 16 amino acids. V shed 4 bases and J 8 bases; nucleotides not matched to a gene: 14. The CDR3 region is CASSPGTQGVGEKLFF. CDR3 nucleotide sequence: TGTGCCAGCAGCCCCGGGACCCAGGGGGTCGGCGAAAAACTGTTTTTT.

The chain links TRBV20-1 to TRBJ1-6, with D uncertain. CDR3 size: 15 residues. Per germline, CDR1 DFQATT and CDR2 SNEGSKA (reference sequence). Trimming pared 3 bases from V and 0 bases from J, leaving 9 bases between. The CDR3 DNA reads as TGCAGTGCTAGTCCCACAAGCTCCTATAATTCACCCCTCCACTTT. Translated, it gives CSASPTSSYNSPLHF.

This clone appeared once. The chain combines TRBV6-5 with TRBJ2-7, with 10 positions matching TRBD2. After removal of 0 bases from V and 7 bases from J, the junction contained 9 bases not matched to a gene. The CDR3 totals 16 residues. Germline lookup yields CDR1 MNHEY and CDR2 SVGAGI. The CDR3 sequence: CASSYSNLAGVLEQYF. The CDR3, as DNA: TGTGCCAGCAGTTACTCGAATCTAGCGGGAGTATTGGAGCAGTACTTC.

The chain joins TRBV9 to TRBJ1-1; D is perhaps TRBD1 (6 bases). The germline V gene has CDR1 SGDLS and CDR2 YYNGEE. The V and J ends lost 0 bases and 0 bases respectively, with 21 bases between them. The CDR3 has 19 residues. CDR3 amino acids: CASSVALGTSNLMNTEAFF. CDR3 DNA: TGTGCCAGCAGCGTAGCTTTAGGGACAAGTAACCTCATGAACACTGAAGCTTTCTTT.

The chain carries TRBV7-9 and TRBJ2-1; 13 positions match TRBD2. The length of the CDR3 is 16 residues. V lost 3 bases, J lost 3 bases, and 2 bases stayed unmatched. Germline assignment: CDR1 SEHNR and CDR2 FQNEAQ (reference sequence). For the CDR3, the DNA is TGTGCCAGCAGCTTCTGGACTAGCGGGAGCTACAATGAGCAGTTCTTC. This encodes CASSFWTSGSYNEQFF.

The sample holds one count of this clone. The chain links TRBV5-1 to TRBJ1-5; TRBD1 aligns across 9 bases. V was pared by 4 bases and J by 8 bases, with 4 bases of the junction left unmatched. The V gene's germline CDR1 is SGHRS and CDR2 YFSETQ. This CDR3 contains 13 residues. The CDR3 region has the DNA TGCGCCAGCAGCCGGACAGGGGACGAGCCCCAGCATTTT. Amino acid sequence: CASSRTGDEPQHF. Using reference TRBV5-1 and TRBJ1-5 for the parts outside the CDR3, the full variable domain is KAGVTQTPRYLIKTRGQQVTLSCSPISGHRSVSWYQQTPGQGLQFLFEYFSETQRNKGNFPGRFSGRQFSNSRSEMNVSTLELGDSALYLCASSRTGDEPQHFGDGTRLSIL.

The rearrangement links TRBV29-1 to TRBJ1-2; TRBD1 matches 8 bases. The CDR3 loop spans 14 amino acids. V shed 6 bases, J shed 4 bases, and the junction held 10 bases outside the gene matches. The germline V gene has CDR1 SQVTM and CDR2 ANQGSEA. CDR3 in DNA: TGCAGCGTGGACCATGGGACAGGTCCCTATGGCTACACCTTC. Protein: CSVDHGTGPYGYTF. The variable domain in full, completed from reference TRBV29-1 and TRBJ1-2, reads SAVISQKPSRDICQRGTSLTIQCQVDSQVTMMFWYRQQPGQSLTLIATANQGSEATYESGFVIDKFPISRPNLTFSTLTVSNMSPEDSSIYLCSVDHGTGPYGYTFGSGTRLTVV.

The chain combines TRBV30 with TRBJ1-6; D possibly corresponds to TRBD1 (6 bases). The CDR3 covers 14 residues. CDR1 is GTSNPN, CDR2 SVGIG, per germline (reference sequence). V was clipped by 1 base and J by 9 bases, with 13 bases between them. The CDR3 reads CAWSDQGYSSPLHF. The DNA for the CDR3 is TGTGCCTGGAGTGATCAGGGGTATTCTTCACCCCTCCACTTT. The full variable domain, with the rest looked up from reference TRBV30 and TRBJ1-6, is SQTIHQWPATLVQPVGSPLSLECTVEGTSNPNLYWYRQAAGRGLQLLFYSVGIGQISSEVPQNLSASRPQDRQFILSSKKLLLSDSGFYLCAWSDQGYSSPLHFGNGTRLTVT.

V is TRBV7-6 and J is TRBJ2-5; 8 bases line up with TRBD1. V shed 5 bases and J 1 base; nucleotides not matched to a gene: 18. In germline, CDR1 is SGHVS, CDR2 FNYEAQ. This CDR3 has 19 amino acids. The chain's CDR3 is CASSQRPPGQVNLQETQYF. CDR3 nucleotides: TGTGCCAGCAGCCAACGGCCCCCGGGACAGGTGAATCTCCAAGAGACCCAGTACTTC.

This chain connects TRBV7-2 to TRBJ1-2; D is possibly TRBD1 (5 bases). V lost 7 bases to trimming and J lost 3 bases, with 18 bases between them. This CDR3 contains 15 residues. Germline V gives CDR1 SGHTA, CDR2 FQGNSA. This CDR3 is CASKDHKGGDYGYTF. The CDR3 DNA follows: TGTGCCAGCAAAGACCATAAAGGAGGGGACTATGGCTACACCTTC.

This clone was detected only once. The chain links TRBV11-2 to TRBJ1-2; maybe TRBD1 (5 bases). CDR3 length equals 14 residues. The germline V gene encodes CDR1 SGHAT and CDR2 FQNNGV. With 1 base removed from V and 8 bases from J, the gap between germline ends came to 14 bases. CDR3 protein: CASSLVGQGRGYTF. CDR3 DNA sequence: TGTGCCAGCAGCTTAGTAGGCCAGGGAAGAGGCTACACCTTC.

The CDR3 DNA reads TGTGCCAGCAGCCGACGAATCGGACAGGGGGCCTTTGGCTACACCTTC. This encodes CASSRRIGQGAFGYTF. The chain recombines TRBV28 with TRBJ1-2; 11 bases fit TRBD1. The CDR3 has 16 amino acids. Trimming cost V 6 bases and J 7 bases; bases outside gene matches: 13. Germline CDR1 and CDR2: MDHEN and SYDVKM.

The chain links TRBV19 to TRBJ2-3; 11 bases are a match to TRBD2. Trimming removed 6 bases from V and 0 bases from J; junction bases left unmatched: 8. The CDR3 contains 17 residues. CDR1 LNHDA and CDR2 SQIVND come from the germline V gene (reference sequence). CDR3 in amino acids: CASRPWGLAESTDTQYF. The CDR3 region has the DNA TGTGCCAGTAGGCCGTGGGGACTAGCGGAGAGCACAGATACGCAGTATTTT.

This rearrangement joins TRBV6-2 or TRBV6-3 to TRBJ2-1; 15 nucleotides align to TRBD2. The CDR3 sequence is 16 residues long. With 4 bases clipped from V and 4 bases from J, the junction kept 2 bases outside the gene matches. In germline, CDR1 is MNHEY, CDR2 SVGEGT. The CDR3: CASSFGLAGGYNEQFF. Written as DNA, the CDR3 is TGTGCCAGCAGTTTCGGACTAGCGGGAGGGTACAATGAGCAGTTCTTC.

J is TRBJ2-1 and V is TRBV5-1; 11 nucleotides line up with TRBD2. The CDR3 is 15 residues long. V lost 4 bases and J lost 3; bases outside the gene matches: 3. Germline CDR1 reads SGHRS; CDR2 reads YFSETQ. The chain's CDR3 is CASSETSGSYNEQFF. CDR3 in DNA: TGCGCCAGCAGCGAAACTAGCGGGAGCTACAATGAGCAGTTCTTC.

The CDR3 loop reads CASHSGGTDTQYF. The CDR3 nucleotides read TGTGCCAGCCATAGCGGCGGCACAGATACGCAGTATTTT. The chain is built from TRBV6-5 and TRBJ2-3; weak D call: TRBD2 (6 bases). Deletions cut 8 bases from V and 1 base from J, with 10 bases between. This CDR3 spans 13 amino acids. The germline V gene has CDR1 MNHEY and CDR2 SVGAGI.

Only a few counts were recorded for this clone. The chain carries TRBV27 and TRBJ1-1; 8 bases line up with TRBD1. J was trimmed by 1 base and V by 2 bases; bases with no gene match: 6. Germline V CDR1 and CDR2: MNHEY, SMNVEV (reference sequence). This CDR3 spans 16 amino acids. The DNA of the CDR3 is TGTGCCAGCAGTTTACTGACAGGGGCCAAGAACACTGAAGCTTTCTTT. This codes for CASSLLTGAKNTEAFF.

This chain links TRBV5-4 with TRBJ1-1, with D perhaps TRBD1 (6 bases). The CDR3 is made up of 15 amino acids. V dropped 0 bases and J dropped 3 bases, with 12 bases sitting between them. CDR1 is SGHNT and CDR2 is YYREEE in the germline V gene (reference sequence). The CDR3: CASSLVPRGDTEAFF. The CDR3 bases are TGTGCCAGCAGCTTGGTTCCCAGGGGAGACACTGAAGCTTTCTTT.